The rows below give T cell receptor beta chains drawn from one sample of a study of CD8 T cells in Susac syndrome. A single record per CDR3 protein comes from TCRdb applying MiXCR to the immunoSEQ multiplex PCR reads. This table has roughly 120,000 distinct CDR3 sequences, around 94% appearing once. Sequenced material: CD4+ T cells from PBMCs. Receptors were obtained from a human donor in good health. Both conserved end residues are part of each CDR3. Each record gives: J gene, D gene, CDR3 length, V gene, CDR3 protein. D genes are given only for firm matches.

>TRBJ2-1|TRBD2|13|TRBV29-1
CSVAGLAGNEQFF
>TRBJ1-1|-|13|TRBV29-1
CSATRSGNTEAFF
>TRBJ1-2|TRBD1|14|TRBV3-1
CASSWDSNNYGYTF
>TRBJ1-1|-|16|TRBV23-1
CASSPISTPSGTEAFF
>TRBJ1-1|-|16|TRBV4-1
CASSQVPALGNTEAFF
>TRBJ1-1|-|13|TRBV5-4
CASSLIHTAEAFF
>TRBJ2-6|-|17|TRBV2
CASSEAADTSGANVLTF
>TRBJ2-5|-|18|TRBV5-1
CASSLGAGGGSYQETQYF
>TRBJ1-1|-|15|TRBV7-2
CASSDPGVSDTEAFF
>TRBJ2-7|TRBD2|14|TRBV5-1
CASSTYSGNYEQYF
>TRBJ1-1|-|14|TRBV5-1
CASSLIGWGTEAFF
>TRBJ2-7|TRBD1|13|TRBV29-1
CSVAGQRNLGQYF
>TRBJ2-3|-|12|TRBV6-5
CASRSSTDTQYF
>TRBJ2-1|TRBD2|15|TRBV5-4
CASSPSTSGTHEQFF
>TRBJ2-7|-|15|TRBV7-2
CASSRLSDPIYEQYF
>TRBJ1-5|-|13|TRBV7-9
CASSFGEGKPQHF
>TRBJ1-4|-|13|TRBV7-9
CASSFSGAEKLFF
>TRBJ2-7|TRBD2|15|TRBV5-6
CASSQGPGGLYEQYF
>TRBJ2-7|TRBD1|15|TRBV6-1
CASSDGQGFPYEQYF
>TRBJ1-1|-|13|TRBV5-6
CASSLSPNTEAFF
>TRBJ2-3|-|11|TRBV7-9
CASSSAGTQYF
>TRBJ2-7|TRBD2|14|TRBV15
CATAPGLAGGEQYF
>TRBJ1-2|-|12|TRBV29-1
CSVEQGVRGYTF
>TRBJ2-3|-|15|TRBV7-2
CASSPGRTSTDTQYF